Following are 19 T cell receptor beta chains from one sample sequenced in a study of cytomegalovirus exposure and HLA in healthy donors. Use of 60 Vbeta and 13 Jbeta primers characterized the PCR. Profiling relied on immunoSEQ multiplex PCR, and the TCRdb table lists in-frame clones only, not all of them. The data hold some 180,000 clones, with about three quarters observed a single time. What was sequenced was PBMCs. All receptors come from a man younger than 35 in good health and CMV-seronegative.

This chain joins TRBV28 and TRBJ2-2, with D perhaps matching TRBD2 (6 bases). The CDR3 has 15 residues. CDR1 and CDR2 (germline): MDHEN, SYDVKM. Deletions cut 3 bases from V and 5 bases from J, with 13 bases between. CDR3 nucleotides: TGTGCCAGCAGTTTGGGAGGAGTGGGAACCGGGGAGCTGTTTTTT. Protein product: CASSLGGVGTGELFF.

The rearrangement uses TRBV5-4 and TRBJ1-3, with D possibly being TRBD1 (5 bases). The CDR3 has 16 residues. V was pared by 0 bases and J by 2 bases, with 12 bases between. Germline CDR1 is SGHNT and CDR2 is YYREEE (reference sequence). The CDR3 reads CASSLGPGGAGNTIYF. In DNA, the CDR3 is TGTGCCAGCAGCTTGGGGCCGGGAGGGGCTGGAAACACCATATATTTT.

The chain joins TRBV27 to TRBJ1-1; weak D call: TRBD1 (5 bases). The CDR3 extends over 14 amino acids. V was clipped by 1 base and J by 4 bases, with 10 bases between them. The germline V gene has CDR1 MNHEY and CDR2 SMNVEV (reference sequence). CDR3 amino acids: CASSLLGRGTEAFF. DNA of the CDR3: TGTGCCAGCAGTTTATTGGGGCGCGGCACTGAAGCTTTCTTT.

The chain recombines TRBV11-1 with TRBJ2-7, with 9 bases matching TRBD1. This CDR3 contains 14 residues. V shed 3 bases and J 3 bases; nucleotides not matched to a gene: 3. Germline V lookup: CDR1 SGHAT, CDR2 FQDESV (reference sequence). This chain's CDR3 is CASSFGTGIYEQYF. The CDR3 bases are TGTGCCAGCAGCTTCGGGACAGGGATCTACGAGCAGTACTTC.

The chain employs TRBV6-5 and TRBJ1-5; 7 positions match TRBD1. V was clipped by 7 bases and J by 4 bases; unmatched bases: 10. The germline gives CDR1 MNHEY, CDR2 SVGAGI. The CDR3 is 15 residues long. This CDR3 reads CASTSSDRINQPQHF. The CDR3 bases are TGTGCCAGCACTTCCTCGGACAGGATAAATCAGCCCCAGCATTTT.

The V gene is TRBV20-1, the J gene TRBJ1-1; no reliable D call. Trimming stripped 5 bases from V and 8 bases from J, with 6 bases between. Germline loops: CDR1 DFQATT, CDR2 SNEGSKA (reference sequence). The CDR3 contains 9 residues. The CDR3 reads CSASLEAFF. In DNA form, the CDR3 reads TGCAGTGCTTCGCTAGAAGCTTTCTTT.

CDR3 DNA: TGTGCCTGCGCTGACAGCATGAACACTGAAGCTTTCTTT. Protein product: CACADSMNTEAFF. The chain combines TRBV30 with TRBJ1-1, with D tentatively TRBD1 (5 bases). This CDR3 contains 13 residues. V lost 6 bases to trimming and J lost 0 bases, with 11 bases between them. CDR1 is GTSNPN, CDR2 SVGIG, per germline (reference sequence). The whole variable domain, filled in from reference TRBV30 and TRBJ1-1, reads SQTIHQWPATLVQPVGSPLSLECTVEGTSNPNLYWYRQAAGRGLQLLFYSVGIGQISSEVPQNLSASRPQDRQFILSSKKLLLSDSGFYLCACADSMNTEAFFGQGTRLTVV.

This clone was seen more than once but under ten times. Other DNA variants within this sample encode the same CDR3. This rearrangement joins TRBV1 to TRBJ1-2; the table's TRBD1 call for D was not verified on the DNA. TRBV1 is shown as a pseudogene. The CDR3 consists of 18 residues. The CDR3: CTSSSGENRGPSRPGYTF. The CDR3 bases are TGCACCAGCAGCTCGGGGGAGAACAGGGGGCCGTCTCGACCTGGCTACACCTTC.

V gene TRBV7-9 combines with J gene TRBJ1-1; D is unresolved. The CDR3 spans 13 residues. The germline V and J ends were trimmed by 1 base and 7 bases, with 10 bases remaining between them. Germline-derived CDR1 and CDR2 are SEHNR and FQNEAQ (reference sequence). Here the CDR3 reads CASSLGGAGEAFF. DNA of the CDR3: TGTGCCAGCAGCTTAGGGGGAGCTGGTGAAGCTTTCTTT.

This sequence joins TRBV2 and TRBJ1-4; TRBD1 matches 8 bases. This CDR3 comprises 16 residues. Germline V gene lookup returns CDR1 SNHLY and CDR2 FYNNEI. J was trimmed by 3 bases and V by 5 bases; bases with no gene match: 8. The CDR3 DNA sequence: TGTGCCAGCAGTTTGACAGGGGCGAGGGCTAATGAAAAACTGTTTTTT. It codes for CASSLTGARANEKLFF.

The V gene is TRBV4-1, the J gene TRBJ1-2; 10 nucleotides agree with TRBD1. V trimming: 0 bases; J trimming: 6 bases; junction bases outside the gene matches: 4. Germline V CDR1 and CDR2: MGHRA, YSYEKL. This CDR3 spans 15 amino acids. CDR3 residues: CASSQDVGTGDGYTF. In DNA, the CDR3 is TGCGCCAGCAGCCAAGATGTGGGGACAGGGGATGGCTACACCTTC.

The rearrangement joins TRBV6-6 to TRBJ1-5, with unresolved D. The CDR3 has 15 residues. The V end was cut by 5 bases, the J end by 1 base, with 12 bases between. Germline V lookup: CDR1 MNHNY, CDR2 SVGAGI (reference sequence). CDR3 sequence reads: CASSGDPSSNQPQHF. The CDR3 coding sequence is TGTGCCAGCAGTGGAGACCCCAGCAGCAATCAGCCCCAGCATTTT.

This chain uses TRBV29-1 with TRBJ1-2; D uncertain. The V end was cut by 4 bases, the J end by 8 bases, with 5 bases between. CDR3 length: 9 residues. Germline loops: CDR1 SQVTM, CDR2 ANQGSEA. The CDR3 region has the DNA TGCAGCGTTGTACAGGGCTACACCTTC. This encodes CSVVQGYTF.

This chain connects TRBV28 to TRBJ1-6; D unresolved. The CDR3 sequence is 12 residues long. Germline V gives CDR1 MDHEN, CDR2 SYDVKM. V lost 8 bases to trimming and J lost 8 bases, with 10 bases between them. CDR3 protein: CASHGWHSPLHF. The CDR3 DNA follows: TGTGCCAGCCACGGGTGGCATTCACCCCTCCACTTT. The entire variable domain, with the rest obtained from reference TRBV28 and TRBJ1-6, is as follows: DVKVTQSSRYLVKRTGEKVFLECVQDMDHENMFWYRQDPGLGLRLIYFSYDVKMKEKGDIPEGYSVSREKKERFSLILESASTNQTSMYLCASHGWHSPLHFGNGTRLTVT.

There are a few counts of this clone. This rearrangement joins TRBV5-4 to TRBJ1-2; 8 bases fit TRBD1. V lost 4 bases to trimming and J lost 3 bases; unmatched junction nucleotides: 11. The CDR3 extends over 16 amino acids. The germline V gene encodes CDR1 SGHNT and CDR2 YYREEE (reference sequence). The CDR3 nucleotides read TGTGCCAGCAGCCCGACAGGGGACCTTCGGGACTATGGCTACACCTTC. Residues: CASSPTGDLRDYGYTF.

The gene calls are TRBV5-4 and TRBJ2-2, with 9 bases aligning to TRBD2. The junction had 4 bases not matched to a gene; V was cut back by 0 bases and J by 1 base. The CDR3 loop spans 17 amino acids. Germline V gene lookup returns CDR1 SGHNT and CDR2 YYREEE (reference sequence). The CDR3 sequence is CASSLEPSGVNTGELFF. In DNA form, the CDR3 reads TGTGCCAGCAGCTTGGAACCTAGCGGGGTGAACACCGGGGAGCTGTTTTTT.

CDR3 coding DNA: TGTGCCTGGCTTCCGGGACAGAACTCCTACGAGCAGTACTTC. It yields the protein CAWLPGQNSYEQYF. The chain uses TRBV30 and TRBJ2-7; the match to TRBD1 covers 7 bases. Germline-derived CDR1 and CDR2 are GTSNPN and SVGIG (reference sequence). This CDR3 has 14 residues. The junction had 7 bases not matched to a gene; V was cut back by 5 bases and J by 0 bases.

The V gene is TRBV5-4, the J gene TRBJ1-3, with 7 positions matching TRBD1. Trimming at V came to 2 bases and at J to 0 bases, leaving 14 bases not matched to a gene. The CDR3 is made up of 19 amino acids. Per the germline V gene, CDR1 is SGHNT and CDR2 is YYREEE (reference sequence). The CDR3 sequence is CASSLGGPDRLSSGNTIYF. The CDR3 DNA reads TGTGCCAGCAGCTTAGGGGGGCCGGACAGGTTAAGCTCTGGAAACACCATATATTTT.

A single count supports this clone. The chain couples TRBV4-2 to TRBJ1-5, with TRBD1 as a possible D gene (5 bases). Germline assignment: CDR1 LGHNA and CDR2 YNFKEQ. V shed 2 bases and J shed 0 bases, with 11 bases lying between them. CDR3 size: 16 residues. CDR3 protein: CASSQQGLNSNQPQHF. DNA of the CDR3: TGTGCCAGCAGCCAACAGGGACTTAATAGCAATCAGCCCCAGCATTTT.